Included here is one T cell receptor (beta chain) sequence, with context. The source of the sample is a study of control samples from healthy donors and cancer patients. Profiled with immunoSEQ multiplex PCR; TCRdb holds only in-frame clones, not every one. This sample has about 410,000 clones, with more than 80% found just once. The TCR originated in a man aged 35-49 years with head and neck cancer. The sample comprised PBMCs.

The DNA for the CDR3 is TGTGCCAGCAGCCAAAGTTTCTCTTTAGACATACTGAACACTGAAGCTTTCTTT. It translates to CASSQSFSLDILNTEAFF. V is TRBV3-1 (or the pseudogene TRBV3-2) and J is TRBJ1-1; D is ambiguous. Germline CDR1 reads LGHDT; CDR2 reads YNNKEL (reference sequence). CDR3 length equals 18 residues. V lost 2 bases and J 0 bases, leaving 19 bases between the germline ends.